This T cell receptor beta chain appears in the sequencing data of a study of T cells after yellow fever vaccination. The CDR3 has 12 residues. The germline CDR1 and CDR2 sequences are SGHTS and YDEGEE. Trimming removed 7 bases from V and 5 bases from J, with 11 bases in between. One entry per CDR3 protein, called by TCRdb with MiXCR from the 5' RACE reads. The sample has hundreds of thousands of distinct CDR3 sequences; over 15% are singletons. The chain links TRBV5-8 to TRBJ2-3, with a tentative D call TRBD1 (6 bases). Specimen: PBMCs, collected 15 days after the yellow fever booster vaccination. The source is a man aged 25-45 years who received the YFV17D yellow fever vaccine. The CDR3: CASLTGQDTQYF. CDR3 DNA: TGTGCCAGCCTCACAGGGCAAGATACGCAGTATTTT.